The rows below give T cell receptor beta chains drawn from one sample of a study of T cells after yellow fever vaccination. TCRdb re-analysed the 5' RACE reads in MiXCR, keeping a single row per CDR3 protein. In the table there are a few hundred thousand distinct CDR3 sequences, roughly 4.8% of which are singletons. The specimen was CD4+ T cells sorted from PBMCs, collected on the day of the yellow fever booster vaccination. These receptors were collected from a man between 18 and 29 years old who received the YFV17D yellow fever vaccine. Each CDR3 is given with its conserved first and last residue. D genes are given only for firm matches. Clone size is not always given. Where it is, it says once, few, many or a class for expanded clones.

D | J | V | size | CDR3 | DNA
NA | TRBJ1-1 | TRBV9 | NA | CASSVAPIDTEAFF | TGTGCCAGCAGCGTAGCCCCCATCGACACTGAAGCTTTCTTT
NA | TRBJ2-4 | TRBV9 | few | CASSLGAGPFGDIQYF | TGTGCCAGCAGCTTGGGGGCAGGACCTTTCGGGGACATTCAGTACTTC
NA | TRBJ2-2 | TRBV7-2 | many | CASSLGIGELFF | TGTGCCAGCAGCTTAGGGATCGGGGAGCTGTTTTTT
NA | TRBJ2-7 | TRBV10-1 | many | CASSESIGGTPIRRYF | TGCGCCAGCAGTGAGTCGATTGGGGGGACCCCTATTCGGCGGTACTTC
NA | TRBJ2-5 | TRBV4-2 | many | CASSQDRPGQETQYF | TGTGCCAGCAGCCAAGATCGTCCAGGACAAGAGACCCAGTACTTC
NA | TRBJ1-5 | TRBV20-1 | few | CSARDLRVGQPQHF | TGCAGTGCCAGGGACCTCAGGGTCGGCCAGCCCCAGCATTTT
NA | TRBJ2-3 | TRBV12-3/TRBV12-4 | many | CASSADTQYF | TGTGCCAGCAGCGCAGATACGCAGTATTTT
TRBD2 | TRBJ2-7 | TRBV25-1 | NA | CASSGGLAGASSYEQYF | TGTGCCAGCAGTGGGGGACTAGCGGGGGCCAGCTCCTACGAGCAGTACTTC
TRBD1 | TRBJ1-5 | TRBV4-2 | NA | CASSQEVGQDNQPQHF | TGTGCCAGCAGCCAAGAAGTCGGACAGGACAATCAGCCCCAGCATTTT
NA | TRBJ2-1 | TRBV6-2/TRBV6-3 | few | CASSFPGPGVNNEQFF | TGTGCCAGCAGCTTCCCCGGGCCTGGAGTCAACAATGAGCAGTTCTTC
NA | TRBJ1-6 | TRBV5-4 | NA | CASSLARGGGNSPLHF | TGTGCCAGCAGCTTGGCTAGGGGAGGGGGGAATTCACCCCTCCACTTT
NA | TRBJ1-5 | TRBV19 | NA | CASSITGSNQPQHF | TGTGCCAGTAGTATAACGGGGAGCAATCAGCCCCAGCATTTT
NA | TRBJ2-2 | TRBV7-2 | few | CASSARVAGELFF | TGTGCCAGCAGCGCTCGGGTTGCCGGGGAGCTGTTTTTT
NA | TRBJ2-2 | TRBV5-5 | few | CASSLAYRNTGELFF | TGTGCCAGCAGCTTGGCCTATCGGAACACCGGGGAGCTGTTTTTT
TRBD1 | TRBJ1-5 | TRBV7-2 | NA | CASSYGQGLYQPQHF | TGTGCCAGCAGCTACGGACAGGGGTTATATCAGCCCCAGCATTTT
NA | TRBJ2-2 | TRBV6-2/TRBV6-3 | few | CASSPTGELFF | TGTGCCAGCAGCCCGACCGGGGAGCTGTTTTTT
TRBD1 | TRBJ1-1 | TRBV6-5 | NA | CASSPRQGQAAFF | TGTGCCAGCAGTCCGCGACAGGGTCAGGCAGCTTTCTTT
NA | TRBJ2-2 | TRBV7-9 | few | CASSFPTGELFF | TGTGCCAGCAGCTTCCCCACCGGGGAGCTGTTTTTT
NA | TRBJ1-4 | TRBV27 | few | CASSRLGPNEKLFF | TGTGCCAGCAGTCGCCTGGGACCAAATGAAAAACTGTTTTTT